This T cell receptor (beta chain) was sequenced for a study of blood T cells in healthy people across ages. At least 7 million PBMCs were isolated per sample. Samples each had at least 5 micrograms of total RNA extracted. Using a J-beta primer mix together with a sample-barcoded 5' primer, a second PCR was run for roughly 7 to 12 cycles. TCRdb used MiXCR to reprocess the 5' RACE reads, holding one entry per CDR3 protein. Counted here are 1.5 million to 2 million distinct CDR3 sequences, roughly 49% occurring once; the ten biggest clones make up less than 2.5%. Study-wide findings and caveats: The diversity estimates, figures obtained from one million T cells, were considered underestimates.

This clonotype was recorded a few times. Its antigen is unknown. Per germline, CDR1 DFQATT and CDR2 SNEGSKA (reference sequence). Trimming pared 5 bases from V and 5 bases from J, leaving 18 bases between. This CDR3 comprises 14 residues. The chain carries TRBV20-1 and TRBJ2-5; D perhaps matches TRBD1 (6 bases). The receptor's source is a woman aged 40 to 55 in good health. The sample taken for sequencing was blood. CDR3: CSAPRTAPGETQYF. As DNA, the CDR3 is TGCAGTGCTCCTAGGACAGCGCCGGGCGAGACCCAGTACTTC.